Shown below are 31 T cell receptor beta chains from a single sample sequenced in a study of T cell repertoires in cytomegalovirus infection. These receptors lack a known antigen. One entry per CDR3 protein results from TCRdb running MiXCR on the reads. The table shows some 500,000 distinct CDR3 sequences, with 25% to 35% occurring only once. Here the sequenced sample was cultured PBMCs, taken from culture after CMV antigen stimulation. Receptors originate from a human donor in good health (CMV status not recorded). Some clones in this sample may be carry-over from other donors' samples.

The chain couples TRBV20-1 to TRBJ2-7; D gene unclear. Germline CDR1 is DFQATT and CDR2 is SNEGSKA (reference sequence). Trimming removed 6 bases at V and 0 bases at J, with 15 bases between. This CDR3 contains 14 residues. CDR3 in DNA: TGCAGTGCGTTAAGACAAGCCGCCTCCTACGAGCAGTACTTC. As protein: CSALRQAASYEQYF.

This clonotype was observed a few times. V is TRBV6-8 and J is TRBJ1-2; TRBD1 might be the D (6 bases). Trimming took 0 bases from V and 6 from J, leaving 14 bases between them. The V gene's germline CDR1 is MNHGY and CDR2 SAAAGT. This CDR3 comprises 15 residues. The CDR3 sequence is CASSYSAQGVNGYTF. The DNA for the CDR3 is TGTGCCAGCAGTTACTCTGCACAGGGTGTGAATGGCTACACCTTC.

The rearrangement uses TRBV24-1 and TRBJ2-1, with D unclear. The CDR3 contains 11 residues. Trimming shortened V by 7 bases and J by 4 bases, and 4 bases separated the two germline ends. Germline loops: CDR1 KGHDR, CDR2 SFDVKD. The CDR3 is CATSLYNEQFF. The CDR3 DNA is TGTGCCACCAGCCTATACAATGAGCAGTTCTTC.

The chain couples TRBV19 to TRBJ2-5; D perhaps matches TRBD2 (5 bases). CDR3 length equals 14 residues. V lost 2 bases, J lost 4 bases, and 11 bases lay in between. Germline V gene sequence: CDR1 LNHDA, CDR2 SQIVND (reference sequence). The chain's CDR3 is CASSILPGIETQYF. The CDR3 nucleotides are TGTGCCAGTAGTATATTGCCCGGGATAGAGACCCAGTACTTC.

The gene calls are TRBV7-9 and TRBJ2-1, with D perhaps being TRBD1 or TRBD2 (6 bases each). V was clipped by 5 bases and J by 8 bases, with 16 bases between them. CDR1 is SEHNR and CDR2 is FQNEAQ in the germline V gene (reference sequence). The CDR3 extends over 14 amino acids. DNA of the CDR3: TGTGCCAGCAGCCCCACGGGGGCCCGTCATGAGCAGTTCTTC. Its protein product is CASSPTGARHEQFF.

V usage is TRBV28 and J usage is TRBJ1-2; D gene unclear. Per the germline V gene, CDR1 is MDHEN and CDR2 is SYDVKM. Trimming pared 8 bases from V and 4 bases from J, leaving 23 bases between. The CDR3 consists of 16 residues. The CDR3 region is CASLSLLSGFSYGYTF. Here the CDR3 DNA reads TGTGCCAGCCTCAGTTTATTGTCCGGGTTCAGCTATGGCTACACCTTC.

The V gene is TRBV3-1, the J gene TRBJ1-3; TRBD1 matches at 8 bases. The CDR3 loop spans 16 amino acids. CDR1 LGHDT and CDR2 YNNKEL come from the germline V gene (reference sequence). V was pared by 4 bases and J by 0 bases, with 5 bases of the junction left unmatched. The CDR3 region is CASSRGQALSGNTIYF. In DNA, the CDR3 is TGTGCCAGCAGCCGGGGACAGGCCCTCTCTGGAAACACCATATATTTT.

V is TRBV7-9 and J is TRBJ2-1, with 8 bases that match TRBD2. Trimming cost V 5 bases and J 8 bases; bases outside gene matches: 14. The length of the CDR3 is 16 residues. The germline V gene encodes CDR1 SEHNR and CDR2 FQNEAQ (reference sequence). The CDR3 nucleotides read TGTGCCAGCAGCCAGCTCCGGGACCCGGGAGGGGATGAGCAGTTCTTC. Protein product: CASSQLRDPGGDEQFF.

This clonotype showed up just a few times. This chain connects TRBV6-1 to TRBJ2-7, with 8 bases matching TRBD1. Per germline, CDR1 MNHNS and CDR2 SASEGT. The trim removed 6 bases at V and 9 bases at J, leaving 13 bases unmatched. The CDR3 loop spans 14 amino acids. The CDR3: CASSYLGQGPGQYF. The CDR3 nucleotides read TGTGCCAGCAGCTACCTCGGACAGGGACCCGGGCAGTACTTC.

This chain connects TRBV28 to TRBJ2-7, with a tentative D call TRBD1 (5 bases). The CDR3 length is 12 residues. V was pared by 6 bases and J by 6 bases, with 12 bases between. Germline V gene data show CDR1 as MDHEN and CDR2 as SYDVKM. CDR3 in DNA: TGTGCCAGCAGCCAGGACAAGCTCGAGCAGTACGTC. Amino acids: CASSQDKLEQYV.

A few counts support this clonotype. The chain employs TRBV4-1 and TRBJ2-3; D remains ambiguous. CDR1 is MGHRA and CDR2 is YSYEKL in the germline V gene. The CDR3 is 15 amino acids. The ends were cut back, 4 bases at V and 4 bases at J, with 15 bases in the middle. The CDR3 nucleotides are TGCGCCAGCAGCCCTGATGGAAGAGGCGCAGATACGCAGTATTTT. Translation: CASSPDGRGADTQYF.

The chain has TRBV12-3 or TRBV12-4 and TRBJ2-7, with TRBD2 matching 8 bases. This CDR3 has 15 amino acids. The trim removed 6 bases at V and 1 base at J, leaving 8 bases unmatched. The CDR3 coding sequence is TGTGCCAGCAGAGCCGGACTAGCAGAGTCCTACGAGCAGTACTTC. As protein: CASRAGLAESYEQYF.

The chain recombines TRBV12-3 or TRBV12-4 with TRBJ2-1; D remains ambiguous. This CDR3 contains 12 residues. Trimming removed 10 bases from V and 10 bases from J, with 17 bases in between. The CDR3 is CATLTSVEEQFF. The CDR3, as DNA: TGTGCCACCCTCACGAGTGTGGAGGAGCAGTTCTTC.

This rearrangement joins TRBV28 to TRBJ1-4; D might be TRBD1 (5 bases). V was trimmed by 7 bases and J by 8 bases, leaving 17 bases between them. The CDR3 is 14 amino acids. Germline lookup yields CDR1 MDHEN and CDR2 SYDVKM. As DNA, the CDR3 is TGTGCCAGCACCACAGGACAAGGATACGAAAAACTGTTTTTT. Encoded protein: CASTTGQGYEKLFF.

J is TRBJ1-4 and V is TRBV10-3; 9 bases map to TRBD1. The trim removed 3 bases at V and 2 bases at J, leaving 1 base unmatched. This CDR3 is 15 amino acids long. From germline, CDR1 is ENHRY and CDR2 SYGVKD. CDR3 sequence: CAISDGTGTNEKLFF. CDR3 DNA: TGTGCCATCAGTGATGGGACAGGGACTAATGAAAAACTGTTTTTT.

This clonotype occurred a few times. This CDR3 is CASSYSGQGGWPQHF. The CDR3 DNA sequence: TGTGCCAGCAGTTACTCGGGGCAGGGAGGGTGGCCCCAGCATTTT. The chain links TRBV6-5 to TRBJ1-5; the D gene is possibly TRBD1 (5 bases). V lost 0 bases to trimming and J lost 9 bases, with 15 bases between them. This CDR3 has 15 residues. Germline values: CDR1 MNHEY, CDR2 SVGAGI.

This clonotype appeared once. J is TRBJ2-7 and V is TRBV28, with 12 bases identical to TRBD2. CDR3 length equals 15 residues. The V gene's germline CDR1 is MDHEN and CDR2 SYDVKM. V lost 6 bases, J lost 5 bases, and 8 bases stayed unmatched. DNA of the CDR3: TGTGCCAGCAGCCGTGAGACTAGCGGGAGTCACGAGCAGTACTTC. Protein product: CASSRETSGSHEQYF.

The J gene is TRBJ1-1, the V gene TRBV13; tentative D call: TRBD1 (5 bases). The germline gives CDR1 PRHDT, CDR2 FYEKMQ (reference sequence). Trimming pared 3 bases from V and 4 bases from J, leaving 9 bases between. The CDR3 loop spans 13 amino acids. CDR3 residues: CASSFDSFTEAFF. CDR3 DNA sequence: TGTGCCAGCAGCTTTGACAGTTTCACTGAAGCTTTCTTT.

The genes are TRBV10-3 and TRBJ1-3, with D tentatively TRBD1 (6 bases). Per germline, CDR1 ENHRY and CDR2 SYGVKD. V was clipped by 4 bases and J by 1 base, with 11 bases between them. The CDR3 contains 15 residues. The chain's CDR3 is CAISAVQGSGNTIYF. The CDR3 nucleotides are TGTGCCATCAGTGCGGTACAGGGATCTGGAAACACCATATATTTT.

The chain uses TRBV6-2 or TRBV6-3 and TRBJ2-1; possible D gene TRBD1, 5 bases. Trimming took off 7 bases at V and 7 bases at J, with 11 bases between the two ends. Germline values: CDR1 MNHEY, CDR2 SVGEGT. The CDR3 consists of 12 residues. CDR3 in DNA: TGTGCCAGCAACCCAGGGCGTAATGAGCAGTTCTTC. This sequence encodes CASNPGRNEQFF.

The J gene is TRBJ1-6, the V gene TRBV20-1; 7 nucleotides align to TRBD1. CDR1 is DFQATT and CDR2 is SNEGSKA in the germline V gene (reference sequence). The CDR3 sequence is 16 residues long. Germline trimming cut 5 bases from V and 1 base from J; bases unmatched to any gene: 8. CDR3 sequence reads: CSAPLQGGSYNSPLHF. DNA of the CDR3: TGCAGTGCTCCCCTGCAGGGGGGATCCTATAATTCACCCCTCCACTTT.

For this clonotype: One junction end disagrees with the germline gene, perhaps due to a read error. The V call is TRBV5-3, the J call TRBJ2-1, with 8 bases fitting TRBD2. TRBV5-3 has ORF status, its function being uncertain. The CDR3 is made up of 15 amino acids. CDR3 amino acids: CASSFRVAGNNEQFF. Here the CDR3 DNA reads TGTGCCAGCAGCTTTAGGGTAGCGGGGAACAATGAGCAGTTCTTC.

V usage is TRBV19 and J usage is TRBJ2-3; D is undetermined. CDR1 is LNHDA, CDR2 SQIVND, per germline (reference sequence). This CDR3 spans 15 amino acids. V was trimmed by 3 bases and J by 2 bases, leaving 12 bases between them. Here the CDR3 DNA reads TGTGCCAGTAGTATCGTGCCAATGGTCACAGATACGCAGTATTTT. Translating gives CASSIVPMVTDTQYF.

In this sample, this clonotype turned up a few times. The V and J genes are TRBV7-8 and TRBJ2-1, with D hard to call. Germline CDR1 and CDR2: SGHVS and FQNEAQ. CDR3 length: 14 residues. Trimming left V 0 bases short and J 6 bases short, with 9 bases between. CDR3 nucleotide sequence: TGTGCCAGCAGCTTAGCGTGGGGTGGCAATGAGCAGTTCTTC. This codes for CASSLAWGGNEQFF.

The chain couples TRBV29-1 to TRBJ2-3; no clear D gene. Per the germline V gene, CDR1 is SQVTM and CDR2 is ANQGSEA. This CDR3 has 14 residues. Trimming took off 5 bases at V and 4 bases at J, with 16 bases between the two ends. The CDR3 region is CSVLGLWNSDTQYF. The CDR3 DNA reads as TGCAGCGTTCTCGGTCTGTGGAATTCAGATACGCAGTATTTT.

CDR3 region: CASSLRNFASTDTQYF. The CDR3 DNA sequence: TGTGCCAGCAGCTTAAGGAACTTCGCTAGCACAGATACGCAGTATTTT. The chain links TRBV7-8 to TRBJ2-3; D uncertain. The CDR3 length is 16 residues. V lost 2 bases to trimming and J lost 0 bases, with 12 bases between them. In germline, CDR1 is SGHVS, CDR2 FQNEAQ.

CDR3 region: CASSLGVRQPQHF. As DNA, the CDR3 is TGTGCCAGCAGTTTAGGGGTACGTCAGCCCCAGCATTTT. The chain uses TRBV28 and TRBJ1-5; D remains ambiguous. CDR1 is MDHEN, CDR2 SYDVKM, per germline. The V gene lost 2 bases and the J gene lost 6 bases, with 8 bases spanning the gap. The CDR3 consists of 13 residues.

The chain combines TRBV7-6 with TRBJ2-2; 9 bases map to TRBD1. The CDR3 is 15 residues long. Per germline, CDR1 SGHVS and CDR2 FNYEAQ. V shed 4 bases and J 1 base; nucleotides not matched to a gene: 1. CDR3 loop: CASSSTGGNTGELFF. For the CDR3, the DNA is TGTGCCAGCAGCTCGACAGGGGGGAACACCGGGGAGCTGTTTTTT.

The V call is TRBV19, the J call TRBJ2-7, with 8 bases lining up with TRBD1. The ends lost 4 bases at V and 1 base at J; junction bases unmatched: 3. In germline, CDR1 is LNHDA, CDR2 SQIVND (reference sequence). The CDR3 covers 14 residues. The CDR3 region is CASSSRTGSYEQYF. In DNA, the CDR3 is TGTGCCAGTAGTAGCCGGACAGGGTCCTACGAGCAGTACTTC. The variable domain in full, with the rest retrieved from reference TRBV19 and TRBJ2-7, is DGGITQSPKYLFRKEGQNVTLSCEQNLNHDAMYWYRQDPGQGLRLIYYSQIVNDFQKGDIAEGYSVSREKKESFPLTVTSAQKNPTAFYLCASSSRTGSYEQYFGPGTRLTVT.

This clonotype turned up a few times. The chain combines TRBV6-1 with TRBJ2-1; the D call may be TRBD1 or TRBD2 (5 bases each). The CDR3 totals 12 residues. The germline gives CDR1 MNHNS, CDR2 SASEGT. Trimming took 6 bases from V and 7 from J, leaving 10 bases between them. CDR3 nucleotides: TGTGCCAGCAGCCGGGGACCGAATGAGCAGTTCTTC. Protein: CASSRGPNEQFF.

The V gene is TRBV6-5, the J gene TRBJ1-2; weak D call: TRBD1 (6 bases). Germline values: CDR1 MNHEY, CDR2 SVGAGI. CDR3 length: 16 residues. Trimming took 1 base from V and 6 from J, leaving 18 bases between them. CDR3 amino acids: CASSYLGAGELHGYTF. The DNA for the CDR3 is TGTGCCAGCAGTTACTTGGGGGCAGGGGAGTTGCATGGCTACACCTTC.